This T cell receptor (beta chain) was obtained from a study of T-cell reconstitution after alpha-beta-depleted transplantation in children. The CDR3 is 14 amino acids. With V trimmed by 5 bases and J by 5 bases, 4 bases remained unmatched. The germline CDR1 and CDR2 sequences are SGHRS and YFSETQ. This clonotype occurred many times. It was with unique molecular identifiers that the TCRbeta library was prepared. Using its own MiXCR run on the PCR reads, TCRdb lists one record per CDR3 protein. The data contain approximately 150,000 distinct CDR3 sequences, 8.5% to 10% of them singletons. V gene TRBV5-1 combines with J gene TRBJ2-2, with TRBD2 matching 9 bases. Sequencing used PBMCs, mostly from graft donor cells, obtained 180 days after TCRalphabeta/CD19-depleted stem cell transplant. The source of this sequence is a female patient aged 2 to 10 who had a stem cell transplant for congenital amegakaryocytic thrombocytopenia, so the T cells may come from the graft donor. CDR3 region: CASRLTSGTGELFF. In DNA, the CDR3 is TGCGCCAGCAGATTGACTAGCGGTACCGGGGAGCTGTTTTTT.